Included here is one TCR beta chain sequence, with context. Study processing details: Amplified reference gene primers provided the basis for estimating nucleated cell counts. Libraries were prepared by immunoSEQ multiplex PCR; TCRdb keeps only in-frame clonotypes and omits some of them. The DNA gave D and trimming, while V, J and clone size come from that table. The table includes fewer than 500,000 clones, more than 75% detected once. This entry is derived from a study of blood T cell repertoires in COVID-19. Study-wide context: Samples representing acute and convalescent COVID-19 were sourced from the United States, Italy and Spain. The cDNA or gDNA used as material had been derived from T cells, B-cell-depleted T cells, or PBMCs.

Looked up from germline, CDR1 is SGHVS and CDR2 is FQNEAQ. Trimming removed 1 base from V and 11 bases from J, with 20 bases in between. The CDR3 extends over 15 amino acids. Sequenced material: peripheral blood. The genes are TRBV7-8 and TRBJ1-1; D might be TRBD1 (5 bases). The sequence was obtained from a human donor with acute or convalescent COVID-19. The donor label of this sample is uncertain. The CDR3 DNA follows: TGTGCCAGCAGCTTAGGGAGACAGCCCACTTGGCGGGCTTTCTTT. It codes for CASSLGRQPTWRAFF.